These T cell receptor beta chains were read from a single sample in a study of blood T cell repertoires in COVID-19. The method was immunoSEQ multiplex PCR; TCRdb's version includes in-frame clones alone and lacks a portion of them. The data show roughly 130,000 clones, more than 75% seen once. What was sequenced was peripheral blood. The receptor source for this set is a woman in her sixties or seventies with COVID-19, enrolled during active disease. The CDR3 runs from the conserved cysteine through the conserved F or W. A D gene is named only where the DNA matches it firmly. Clone sizes are given selectively: once, few, many, or a class where the clone is expanded.

CDR3 protein: CASSPQGVSSPLHF
CDR3 DNA: TGTGCCAGCTCACCTCAAGGGGTGAGTTCACCCCTCCACTTT
V gene: TRBV18
D gene: NA
clone size: NA
J gene: TRBJ1-6

CDR3 protein: CASSFYGGMNTGELFF
CDR3 DNA: TGTGCCAGCAGCTTCTACGGCGGGATGAACACCGGGGAGCTGTTTTTT
V gene: TRBV7-2
D gene: NA
clone size: NA
J gene: TRBJ2-2

CDR3 protein: CASRGGREKLFF
CDR3 DNA: TGTGCCAGCAGGGGAGGTCGGGAAAAACTGTTTTTT
V gene: TRBV28
D gene: NA
clone size: once
J gene: TRBJ1-4

CDR3 protein: CAWSYSFAEAFF
CDR3 DNA: TGTGCCTGGAGTTACTCGTTCGCTGAAGCTTTCTTT
V gene: TRBV30
D gene: NA
clone size: NA
J gene: TRBJ1-1

CDR3 protein: CASSSGTGGYGYTF
CDR3 DNA: TGTGCCAGCAGCTCCGGGACAGGGGGTTATGGCTACACCTTC
V gene: TRBV7-8
D gene: TRBD1
clone size: NA
J gene: TRBJ1-2

CDR3 protein: CASSHHLDGSGQPQHF
CDR3 DNA: TGCGCCAGCAGCCATCACTTGGACGGGAGCGGGCAGCCCCAGCATTTT
V gene: TRBV4-3
D gene: NA
clone size: NA
J gene: TRBJ1-5

CDR3 protein: CASSSGTSGGQYF
CDR3 DNA: TGTGCCAGCAGCTCCGGGACTAGCGGGGGGCAGTACTTC
V gene: TRBV13
D gene: TRBD2
clone size: NA
J gene: TRBJ2-4

CDR3 protein: CASSLGTGVKETQYF
CDR3 DNA: TGCGCCAGCAGCTTGGGTACTGGAGTTAAAGAGACCCAGTACTTC
V gene: TRBV5-1
D gene: NA
clone size: NA
J gene: TRBJ2-5

CDR3 protein: CASSPHEGTIYF
CDR3 DNA: TGTGCCAGCAGTCCCCACGAGGGCACCATATATTTT
V gene: TRBV27
D gene: NA
clone size: once
J gene: TRBJ1-3

CDR3 protein: CARSGGSSGANVLTF
CDR3 DNA: TGTGCCAGGAGCGGGGGGTCCTCTGGGGCCAACGTCCTGACTTTC
V gene: TRBV5-8
D gene: TRBD2
clone size: NA
J gene: TRBJ2-6

CDR3 protein: CASSLVFGREETQYF
CDR3 DNA: TGTGCCAGCAGCTTAGTCTTTGGGAGGGAAGAGACCCAGTACTTC
V gene: TRBV7-6
D gene: TRBD2
clone size: NA
J gene: TRBJ2-5

CDR3 protein: CSAQEATGQYTGGYTF
CDR3 DNA: TGCAGCGCGCAAGAAGCCACGGGACAGTATACTGGAGGCTACACCTTC
V gene: TRBV29-1
D gene: TRBD1
clone size: once
J gene: TRBJ1-2

CDR3 protein: CASSQPLLRGLNGYTF
CDR3 DNA: TGTGCCAGCAGCCAGCCTCTCCTCAGGGGGCTCAATGGCTACACCTTC
V gene: TRBV3-1/TRBV3-2
D gene: TRBD1
clone size: NA
J gene: TRBJ1-2

CDR3 protein: CASSPDRDNQPQHF
CDR3 DNA: TGTGCCAGCAGCCCCGACAGAGATAATCAGCCCCAGCATTTT
V gene: TRBV7-9
D gene: NA
clone size: NA
J gene: TRBJ1-5

CDR3 protein: CARNTGREDNGSPLHF
CDR3 DNA: TGTGCCAGGAACACAGGGCGGGAGGATAATGGTTCACCCCTCCACTTT
V gene: TRBV21-1
D gene: NA
clone size: NA
J gene: TRBJ1-6

CDR3 protein: CASRTGGENQPQHF
CDR3 DNA: TGTGCCAGCAGAACAGGGGGGGAAAATCAGCCCCAGCATTTT
V gene: TRBV28
D gene: TRBD1
clone size: NA
J gene: TRBJ1-5

CDR3 protein: CASSDTGRESQPQHF
CDR3 DNA: TGTGCCAGCAGTGACACAGGGCGAGAGAGTCAGCCCCAGCATTTT
V gene: TRBV2
D gene: NA
clone size: NA
J gene: TRBJ1-5

CDR3 protein: CASSLSRTSGFQETQYF
CDR3 DNA: TGTGCCAGCAGCCTATCTAGGACTAGCGGGTTCCAAGAGACCCAGTACTTC
V gene: TRBV4-2
D gene: TRBD2
clone size: NA
J gene: TRBJ2-5

CDR3 protein: CSVEPPGQVNIQYF
CDR3 DNA: TGCAGCGTTGAACCCCCGGGACAGGTGAACATTCAGTACTTC
V gene: TRBV29-1
D gene: TRBD1
clone size: NA
J gene: TRBJ2-4

CDR3 protein: CASSLANGVDEQFF
CDR3 DNA: TGTGCCAGCAGCTTGGCAAACGGGGTAGATGAGCAGTTCTTC
V gene: TRBV5-6
D gene: NA
clone size: NA
J gene: TRBJ2-1